Each of the 27 T cell receptor beta chains below was sequenced from the same sample in a study of shared clonotypes between healthy human individuals. The table came from immunoSEQ multiplex PCR; TCRdb's copy has only in-frame clones and leaves some out. The sample records over 400,000 clones, roughly 95% being singletons. What was sequenced was naive CD4+ T cells sorted from blood. Noted subset: CD45RA+ positively selected. The receptors shown here come from a woman between 25 and 40 years old in good health.

This chain uses TRBV30 with TRBJ1-5, with D perhaps matching TRBD1 (6 bases). V dropped 0 bases and J dropped 4 bases, with 13 bases sitting between them. CDR1 and CDR2 (germline): GTSNPN, SVGIG (reference sequence). This CDR3 has 15 residues. Here the CDR3 reads CAWSVTTGPNQPQHF. DNA for the CDR3: TGTGCCTGGAGTGTGACGACAGGCCCGAATCAGCCCCAGCATTTT.

The rearrangement joins TRBV5-1 to TRBJ2-5; D might be TRBD2 (5 bases). CDR1 is SGHRS and CDR2 is YFSETQ in the germline V gene. The CDR3 has 14 amino acids. Trimming took off 0 bases at V and 3 bases at J, with 9 bases between the two ends. In nucleotides, the CDR3 is TGCGCCAGCAGCTTGGCGGCAGCGGAAGAGACCCAGTACTTC. Its translation is CASSLAAAEETQYF.

The chain is built from TRBV4-1 and TRBJ2-1; D is undetermined. This CDR3 region has 15 residues. The V and J ends lost 1 base and 5 bases respectively, with 12 bases between them. The germline CDR1 and CDR2 sequences are MGHRA and YSYEKL. The CDR3, as DNA: TGCGCCAGCAGCCAAGTGGATCGGCGCAACAATGAGCAGTTCTTC. It yields the protein CASSQVDRRNNEQFF.

The chain has TRBV19 and TRBJ2-7; D is possibly TRBD2 (5 bases). Trimming cost V 5 bases and J 3 bases, with 11 bases left between them. Germline V gene data show CDR1 as LNHDA and CDR2 as SQIVND (reference sequence). The CDR3 runs to 13 residues. For the CDR3, the DNA is TGTGCCAGTAGTCGATCACGGGACTACGAGCAGTACTTC. Translated: CASSRSRDYEQYF.

The V call is TRBV5-1, the J call TRBJ2-5, with D uncertain. V lost 4 bases and J lost 3, with 13 bases in between. This CDR3 comprises 14 residues. The germline V gene has CDR1 SGHRS and CDR2 YFSETQ. The CDR3 bases are TGCGCCAGCAGCGTCTCACTACCGGAAGAGACCCAGTACTTC. The encoded protein is CASSVSLPEETQYF.

This clone has a single count. The genes are TRBV11-2 and TRBJ2-3; 10 bases are a match to TRBD1. The CDR3 has 14 residues. The J segment lost 4 bases and the V segment lost 5 bases, leaving 3 bases of the junction unmatched. Germline loops: CDR1 SGHAT, CDR2 FQNNGV. CDR3 DNA: TGTGCCAGCAGCGCGGACAGGGGGGCAGATACGCAGTATTTT. As protein: CASSADRGADTQYF.

The chain has TRBV7-2 and TRBJ2-2; 8 bases agree with TRBD1. Germline lookup yields CDR1 SGHTA and CDR2 FQGNSA. This CDR3 region has 14 residues. V trimming: 5 bases; J trimming: 6 bases; junction bases outside the gene matches: 5. This chain's CDR3 is CASSPRTGSGELFF. CDR3 in DNA: TGTGCCAGCAGCCCTAGGACAGGGTCCGGGGAGCTGTTTTTT.

This chain joins TRBV4-1 and TRBJ2-5, with TRBD2 identical over 11 bases. The closer fit of TRBJ2-7 to the DNA end suggests the J call may be wrong. This CDR3 has 16 amino acids. Germline CDR1 MGHRA, CDR2 YSYEKL. DNA for the CDR3: TGCGCCAGCAGCCAAGCTCGTGGACTAGCGGGCTACGAGCAGTACTTC. It encodes CASSQARGLAGYEQYF.

This chain links TRBV18 with TRBJ2-6; 9 bases map to TRBD1. The germline gives CDR1 KGHSH, CDR2 LQKENI. V shed 4 bases, J shed 0 bases, and the junction held 10 bases outside the gene matches. This CDR3 spans 19 amino acids. CDR3 in amino acids: CASSRRTGTGHSGANVLTF. CDR3 bases: TGTGCCAGCTCACGGCGAACCGGGACAGGGCACTCTGGGGCCAACGTCCTGACTTTC.

The genes are TRBV11-1 and TRBJ1-4; TRBD1 matches at 7 bases. The CDR3 totals 15 residues. V shed 6 bases and J 5 bases; nucleotides not matched to a gene: 9. The germline gives CDR1 SGHAT, CDR2 FQDESV (reference sequence). CDR3 residues: CASRYRDSPNEKLFF. CDR3 coding DNA: TGTGCCAGCAGGTACCGGGACAGCCCCAATGAAAAACTGTTTTTT. Using reference TRBV11-1 and TRBJ1-4 for the parts outside the CDR3, the full variable domain is EAEVAQSPRYKITEKSQAVAFWCDPISGHATLYWYRQILGQGPELLVQFQDESVVDDSQLPKDRFSAERLKGVDSTLKIQPAELGDSAMYLCASRYRDSPNEKLFFGSGTQLSVL.

This clone was found once. The CDR3 spells CASSPLAGVETQYF. The CDR3 nucleotides read TGTGCCAGCAGCCCGTTAGCGGGAGTCGAGACCCAGTACTTC. V gene TRBV28 combines with J gene TRBJ2-5, with 9 bases identical to TRBD2. The V and J ends lost 6 bases and 5 bases, in that order; junction bases with no gene match: 7. Per germline, CDR1 MDHEN and CDR2 SYDVKM. The CDR3 loop spans 14 amino acids.

This clone has only one observation. This sequence joins TRBV6-1 and TRBJ1-4; D is uncertain. The CDR3 is made up of 16 amino acids. V shed 1 base and J shed 4 bases, with 13 bases lying between them. Germline V gene lookup returns CDR1 MNHNS and CDR2 SASEGT. The CDR3: CASSEEASTLNEKLFF. The CDR3 DNA reads as TGTGCCAGCAGTGAAGAGGCCTCTACACTTAATGAAAAACTGTTTTTT.

This chain joins TRBV7-9 and TRBJ2-5, with 7 bases fitting TRBD2. The V and J ends lost 4 bases and 2 bases, in that order; junction bases with no gene match: 7. The CDR3 runs 15 residues. CDR1 and CDR2 (germline): SEHNR, FQNEAQ (reference sequence). Written as DNA, the CDR3 is TGTGCCAGCAGCTATGCCCCGGGACTACAAGAGACCCAGTACTTC. It translates to CASSYAPGLQETQYF. The full variable domain, completed using reference TRBV7-9 and TRBJ2-5, is DTGVSQNPRHKITKRGQNVTFRCDPISEHNRLYWYRQTLGQGPEFLTYFQNEAQLEKSRLLSDRFSAERPKGSFSTLEIQRTEQGDSAMYLCASSYAPGLQETQYFGPGTRLLVL.

The genes are TRBV28 and TRBJ2-5; D may correspond to TRBD1 or TRBD2 (5 bases each). This CDR3 comprises 15 residues. V lost 4 bases and J 5 bases, leaving 17 bases between the germline ends. Germline V gives CDR1 MDHEN, CDR2 SYDVKM. Written as DNA, the CDR3 is TGTGCCAGCAGTTCTGATACTAGGGGTTACGAGACCCAGTACTTC. This sequence encodes CASSSDTRGYETQYF.

The chain uses TRBV1 and TRBJ2-5. The end of the DNA aligns better with TRBJ2-7, so the J call may be wrong. TRBV1 is classified as a pseudogene. The CDR3 is 15 amino acids. The CDR3 DNA is TGCACCAGCAGCCAAGATGGTGGCAGCTCCTACGAGCAGTACTTC. It specifies CTSSQDGGSSYEQYF.

This sequence joins TRBV7-3 and TRBJ2-3, with 7 bases aligning to TRBD2. The germline gives CDR1 SGHTA, CDR2 FQGTGA. The CDR3 contains 14 residues. V was pared by 3 bases and J by 5 bases, with 5 bases of the junction left unmatched. The DNA for the CDR3 is TGTGCCAGCAGCTTGACTAGCCGTAAAGATACGCAGTATTTT. This sequence encodes CASSLTSRKDTQYF.

The CDR3 DNA is TGTGCCAGCTCCGCGGGCAGGGTAGGCACTGAAGCTTTCTTT. It is translated as CASSAGRVGTEAFF. The chain combines TRBV18 with TRBJ1-1; a possible D gene is TRBD1 (5 bases). V lost 6 bases, J lost 4 bases, and 15 bases lay in between. The CDR3 is made up of 14 amino acids. The germline V gene has CDR1 KGHSH and CDR2 LQKENI.

V is TRBV6-1 and J is TRBJ2-5; 8 bases line up with TRBD1. The CDR3 loop spans 12 amino acids. With V trimmed by 4 bases and J by 5 bases, 0 bases remained unmatched. Germline-derived CDR1 and CDR2 are MNHNS and SASEGT. CDR3 sequence (DNA): TGTGCCAGCAGTGGACAGGGGGAGACCCAGTACTTC. It specifies CASSGQGETQYF.

The rearrangement joins TRBV9 to TRBJ2-3; D is undetermined. This CDR3 contains 16 residues. From germline, CDR1 is SGDLS and CDR2 YYNGEE. The germline V and J ends were trimmed by 0 bases and 2 bases, with 13 bases remaining between them. CDR3 sequence (DNA): TGTGCCAGCAGCGTAGGGTCCGGCGCTTTCACAGATACGCAGTATTTT. It encodes CASSVGSGAFTDTQYF.

The CDR3 DNA reads as TGTGCCAGCAGGCGGACAGGGAACTACGAGCAGTACTTC. Translation: CASRRTGNYEQYF. This sequence joins TRBV28 and TRBJ2-7; 8 bases line up with TRBD1. Germline CDR1 reads MDHEN; CDR2 reads SYDVKM. Trimming took 6 bases from V and 3 from J; bases not matched to a gene: 4. This CDR3 has 13 residues.

V and J are TRBV28 and TRBJ1-1, with a possible D match to TRBD1 (5 bases). The CDR3 is made up of 12 amino acids. Germline lookup yields CDR1 MDHEN and CDR2 SYDVKM. With 2 bases removed from V and 7 bases from J, the gap between germline ends came to 8 bases. The CDR3: CASSLAGGEAFF. The CDR3 coding sequence is TGTGCCAGCAGTTTAGCCGGGGGTGAAGCTTTCTTT.

The V and J genes are TRBV29-1 and TRBJ2-3, with 7 bases identical to TRBD2. Germline loops: CDR1 SQVTM, CDR2 ANQGSEA. The length of the CDR3 is 15 residues. J gave up 4 bases and V 6 bases, and 13 bases lay outside the gene matches. The CDR3 DNA reads as TGCAGCGTAAAGGGCGGGGGAGGCTCCTCAGATACGCAGTATTTT. Translated, it gives CSVKGGGGSSDTQYF.

The chain is built from TRBV5-1 and TRBJ2-2; 14 bases fit TRBD2. V was clipped by 4 bases and J by 5 bases; unmatched bases: 7. Germline V gene data show CDR1 as SGHRS and CDR2 as YFSETQ. The CDR3 totals 17 residues. The CDR3 region has the DNA TGCGCCAGCAGCACGGGACTAGCGGGAGTGTTGACCGGGGAGCTGTTTTTT. As protein: CASSTGLAGVLTGELFF.

The chain couples TRBV15 to TRBJ2-3; D gene uncertain. The V end lost 3 bases, the J end lost 7 bases, and 17 bases lay between the germline ends. Germline CDR1 LNHNV, CDR2 YYDKDF (reference sequence). This CDR3 region has 15 residues. The CDR3 DNA reads as TGTGCCACCAGCAGTCCCGAGACTCCTACCCATACGCAGTATTTT. Protein product: CATSSPETPTHTQYF.

A few counts support this clone. The J gene is TRBJ1-3, the V gene TRBV19; no reliable D call. Germline V gene data show CDR1 as LNHDA and CDR2 as SQIVND (reference sequence). Trimming removed 4 bases at V and 6 bases at J, with 10 bases between. CDR3 size: 13 residues. The CDR3 loop reads CASSRQPTNTIYF. In DNA form, the CDR3 reads TGTGCCAGTAGTAGGCAGCCGACAAACACCATATATTTT.

The chain has TRBV7-9 and TRBJ2-5; 7 bases fit TRBD2. The CDR3 covers 17 residues. The germline CDR1 and CDR2 sequences are SEHNR and FQNEAQ (reference sequence). The trim removed 2 bases at V and 0 bases at J, leaving 9 bases unmatched. In DNA, the CDR3 is TGTGCCAGCAGCTTAAGGGCAGCGGGAATGTACCAAGAGACCCAGTACTTC. This translates into CASSLRAAGMYQETQYF.

The chain joins TRBV5-8 to TRBJ2-3; 9 bases agree with TRBD2. CDR1 SGHTS and CDR2 YDEGEE come from the germline V gene. This CDR3 spans 16 amino acids. V lost 4 bases, J lost 3 bases, and 9 bases stayed unmatched. The CDR3 DNA follows: TGTGCCAGCAGCCTCTTGGATCTAGCGGGGACAGATACGCAGTATTTT. Protein sequence: CASSLLDLAGTDTQYF.